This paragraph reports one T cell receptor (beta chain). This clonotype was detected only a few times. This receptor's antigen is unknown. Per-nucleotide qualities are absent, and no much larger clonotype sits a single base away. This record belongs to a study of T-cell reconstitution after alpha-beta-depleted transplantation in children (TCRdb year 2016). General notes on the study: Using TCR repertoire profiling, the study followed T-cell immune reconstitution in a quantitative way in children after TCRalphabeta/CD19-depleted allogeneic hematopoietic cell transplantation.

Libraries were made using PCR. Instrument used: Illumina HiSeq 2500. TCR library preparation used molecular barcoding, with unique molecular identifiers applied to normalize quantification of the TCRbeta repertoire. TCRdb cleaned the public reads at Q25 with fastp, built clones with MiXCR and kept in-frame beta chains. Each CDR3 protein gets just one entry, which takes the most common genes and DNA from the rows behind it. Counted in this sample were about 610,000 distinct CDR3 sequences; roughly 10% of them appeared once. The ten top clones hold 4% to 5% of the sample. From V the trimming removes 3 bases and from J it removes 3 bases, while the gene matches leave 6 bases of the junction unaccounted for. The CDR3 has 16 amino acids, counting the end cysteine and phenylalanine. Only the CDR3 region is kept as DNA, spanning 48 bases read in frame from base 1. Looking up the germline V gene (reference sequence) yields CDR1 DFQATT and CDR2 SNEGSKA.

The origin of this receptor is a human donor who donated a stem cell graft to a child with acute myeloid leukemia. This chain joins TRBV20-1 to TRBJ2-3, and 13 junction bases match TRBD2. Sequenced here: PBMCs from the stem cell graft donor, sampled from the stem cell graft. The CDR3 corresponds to CSASTSGRGGTDTQYF. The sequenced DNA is TGCAGTGCTAGCACTAGCGGGAGGGGAGGTACAGATACGCAGTATTTT.